Described below is a single TCR beta chain sequence and its context. Its antigen is undetermined. The sample carries other DNA sequences with the same CDR3. This record belongs to a study of shared clonotypes between healthy human individuals. CD8 cells regarded as naive lacked CD45RO, were positively chosen for CCR7, and omitted terminally differentiated effector memory CD45RA+ cells. There were no recent acute infections or vaccinations among the donors, who were healthy HIV-negative adults. Study-wide results and limits: Represented diversity (both genetic and exposure-history) was limited by the small number of donors. Sequencing depth was expected to affect clonotype sharing among donors.

Assay: immunoSEQ multiplex PCR; the TCRdb copy retains only in-frame clones and omits some. The repertoire holds 2 million to 2.5 million clones, with approximately 94% as singletons. This TCR was sampled from a man between 18 and 29 years old in good health. What was sequenced was naive CD8+ T cells sorted from blood.

In DNA form, the CDR3 reads TGTGCCAGCAGCCAAGATTGGAATTCACCCCTCCACTTT. As protein: CASSQDWNSPLHF. The chain employs TRBV14 and TRBJ1-6; D unclear. The V end was cut by 0 bases, the J end by 7 bases, with 4 bases between. CDR3 length: 13 amino acids. Germline V gene lookup returns CDR1 SGHDN and CDR2 FVKESK.